This T cell receptor beta chain derives from a study of T cell responses to AZD1222 COVID-19 vaccine (dated by TCRdb to about 2021). Regarding the study in general: A total of about 250 trial participants underwent TCR sequencing, of whom about 210 had received two doses of AZD1222 and roughly 26 had received two doses of the MenACWY control vaccine. Enrollment into the trials was organized by age into subgroups of 18-55, 56-69 and 70-plus years, and those subgroups contained roughly 160, 29 and 62 TCR-sequenced participants, respectively. Overall results and qualifications from the work: After two AZD1222 doses, spike-specific TCR breadth and depth were significantly higher than at day 0 and than in MenACWY recipients. The 56-69-year group was small, and its depth increase did not reach significance, likely because of low power. Participants were mostly white British and included more females than males, and it was suggested by the authors that clonal diversity may have been underestimated. Nearly half of unique spike-specific TCRs reportedly recognized epitopes outside regions mutated in the B.1.351 and B.1.1.7 variants. Because no day 14 peak-response samples were available, the repertoires could be characterized only after the peak T cell response. The vaccine-associated CD4 TCRs covered the entire spike protein, and the dominant responses fell in regions 160-218 and 743-854. Conclusions about previously exposed vaccinees are limited, since just 5 to 7 AZD1222 recipients were seropositive for SARS-CoV-2 at baseline.

Points on this clone: There is no known antigen for this receptor. Base qualities are not at hand, and no much larger clone is one base apart.

CDR1 and CDR2, looked up from the germline V gene, are KGHSH and LQKENI. V was cut back by 2 bases and J by 0 bases, leaving a gap of 11 bases between them. From cysteine to phenylalanine, the CDR3 is 16 amino acids long. The entry retains the CDR3 DNA only, 48 bases that are in frame from base 1. The sample's time point, from its label and the paper: about 28 days (+/-7) after the second vaccine dose. AZD1222 recipients whose second dose came at about 4 weeks and those whose second dose came at about 12 weeks were combined into one group, since spike-specific TCR depth and breadth did not differ between the two schedules. Vaccinee samples were obtained from the UK trials COV001 and COV002, which included a single-blind randomized controlled phase 2/3 trial of AZD1222 (ChAdOx1 nCoV-19) in healthy adults. For TCRbeta chain sequencing, PBMC samples were collected from trial participants at day 0 and at day 28 after the second dose.

The CDR3 regions of human TCRbeta chains were analyzed by immunosequencing. The study's own analysis went as follows. TCRs in the repertoires were matched against a reference library of SARS-CoV-2-specific TCRs that had been generated with the MIRA antigen-specificity platform. Breadth meant the fraction of unique TCRs that were SARS-CoV-2-associated, whereas depth meant the fraction of total T cells that were SARS-CoV-2-associated. Using the MIRA data, each spike-specific TCR was mapped to the spike region that the TCR reacts to and placed in a CD4 or CD8 class. Log10-transformed breadth and depth values were compared by one-way ANOVA with Sidak's multiple comparisons tests. Sourced from immuneACCESS, this table was stored by TCRdb with only in-frame sequences that have V and J called. A share of the clones is absent; for the studies checked, an unresolved V gene accounts for under half, and the remainder has no known explanation. V and J calls and clone size are given by that table; D and trimming were obtained from the DNA. This sample is represented by some 79,000 clones; approximately 83% of them were singletons. Roughly an eighth of the sample rests with the top ten.

The receptor comes from an adult who received the AZD1222 COVID-19 vaccine. Sample: peripheral blood, taken 28 days after the second AZD1222 dose. This chain joins TRBV18 to TRBJ1-3; a tentative D match to TRBD1 spans 6 bases. The CDR3 protein is CASSPGQTVSGNTIYF. At the DNA level, the sequence is TGTGCCAGCTCACCAGGACAGACGGTCTCTGGAAACACCATATATTTT.